This TCR beta chain was observed in a study of T cells in Graves' hyperthyroidism and ophthalmopathy (dated by TCRdb to between 2019 and 2020). Background for the entire study: Peripheral blood was sampled at the time of initial diagnosis, prior to any treatment. TCR V-J signatures able to tell the groups apart were searched for in a discovery cohort of 95 or so patients, of whom more than 40 had Graves' ophthalmopathy and some 60 had stable Graves' hyperthyroidism. Prospective prediction of ophthalmopathy was tested in an independent validation cohort consisting of 18 hyperthyroidism patients and about 17 patients who later progressed to ophthalmopathy. The roughly 99 discovery patients were divided at random into training and test sets in a 7:3 ratio. Thyroid tissue and blood T-cell repertoires from six Graves' hyperthyroidism patients were also compared in the study. After sampling, hyperthyroidism patients received methimazole starting at 30 mg daily, and ophthalmopathy patients received high-dose intravenous methylprednisolone. The paper describes TCR Vbeta CDR3 sequencing of 135 peripheral blood samples, made up of 43 ophthalmopathy patients, 70 to 75 hyperthyroidism patients and 17 progressor patients.

A patient counted as having stable Graves' hyperthyroidism if no progression to ophthalmopathy occurred over 18 months of follow-up. Hyperthyroidism patients were newly diagnosed, had a disease duration of under 2 months, and were aged 18 to 65 years. Exclusion was applied to patients with uncontrolled infections, other autoimmune diseases, pregnancy or lactation. Clinical symptoms, serum thyroxine and TRAb, thyroid ultrasound, and orbital computed tomography formed the basis for the diagnoses. PBMCs were isolated from about 10 ml of fresh peripheral blood by Ficoll-Paque density gradient centrifugation. Total RNA was extracted with Trizol reagent, and quality was checked on an Agilent 2100 Bioanalyzer. Study-level results and caveats: No statistical method was used to set the sample size in advance, and investigators knew the group allocation. In validation, the model predicted progression to ophthalmopathy with roughly 66% sensitivity and roughly 72% specificity, a median of approximately 6.5 months before onset. A 13 V-J signature model separated ophthalmopathy from stable hyperthyroidism, with approximately 86% sensitivity and roughly 81% specificity in cross-validation and 80%/75% in testing. Most expanded thyroid clonotypes (frequency above 0.001) were also detected in blood, a finding suggesting that blood repertoires may reflect thyroid immune responses.

V ends up 4 bases short and J 8 bases short, with an unmatched junction base count of 10. Reading from cysteine to phenylalanine, the CDR3 counts 15 amino acids. The only DNA kept is the CDR3, 45 bases in frame from the first base. CDR1 MDHEN and CDR2 SYDVKM were looked up in the germline V gene. Amplification of TCR beta CDR3 regions was carried out from RNA transcripts. A first-round RT-PCR of the TCR CDR3 used the HTBI primer set with the Qiagen OneStep RT-PCR kit. A second multiplex PCR round built the libraries, followed by size selection and purification. The libraries were sequenced on an Illumina HiSeq2000 using paired-end 100 bp reads. The paper's data handling went like this. SOAPnuke was used to process the raw data, with reads discarded if the reads contained adapters or uncalled bases, had a mean Phred below 15, or lacked an exact constant-primer or identifier match. COPE v1.2.5 was used to merge the high-quality paired reads, and each unique nucleotide sequence was defined as a clonotype. Clonotypes were aligned to IMGT TRBV, TRBD and TRBJ reference segments using MiTCR v1.1. Only V-J combinations with frequency above 0.0001, covering 99% to 99.2% of repertoires, were analysed. A TCS score was defined as the ratio between F50 (clonal expansion) and ExV (chaos), using BLOSUM62-based TCRdist between CDR3 peptides within each V-J. Welch's t-statistics and random forest reduced around 520 V-J features to roughly 13, which were used in a naive Bayes classifier (R e1071). TCRdb reprocessed the public reads (quality trimming at Q25 with fastp, clone calling with MiXCR) and kept in-frame beta chains. All rows with the same CDR3 protein become a single entry with the most common DNA and genes. TCRdb's processing, not the authors', yielded these V and J calls. Here the sample has 250,000 to 300,000 distinct CDR3 sequences; approximately 15% occur a single time. The ten largest clones capture 7.9% of the sample.

Many counts were recorded for this clonotype. Its recognized antigen is unknown. No much larger clone exists at a distance of one base, and base qualities are not known. The sample was blood. In this chain, TRBV28 is recombined with TRBJ1-2; 10 bases in the middle match TRBD1. The source of this sequence is a woman in her forties with Graves' hyperthyroidism. The CDR3 protein: CASSSGTGESFGYTF. In nucleotides, the sequence is TGTGCCAGCAGTTCCGGGACAGGGGAATCGTTCGGCTACACCTTC.